Listed below are T cell receptor beta chains from one sample, sequenced in a study of blood T cell repertoires in COVID-19. TCRdb's copy holds only in-frame clones and misses some; the assay was immunoSEQ multiplex PCR. The repertoire holds a few hundred thousand clones, with 89% as singletons. The sequenced sample was peripheral blood. The source of these receptors is a man aged 35-49 years with acute or convalescent COVID-19. CDR3s include the opening cysteine and the closing phenylalanine or tryptophan. Fields, in order: D gene, V gene, clone size, J gene, CDR3 DNA, CDR3 protein. A D gene is named only where the DNA matches it firmly. Size is omitted from some rows. Given values are once, few, many or a class for expanded clones.

D gene: TRBD1
V gene: TRBV5-1
clone size: -
J gene: TRBJ2-7
CDR3 DNA: TGCGCCAGCAGCTCGTGGGACAGGGAGCCCTACGAGCAGTACTTC
CDR3 protein: CASSSWDREPYEQYF

D gene: -
V gene: TRBV11-2
clone size: -
J gene: TRBJ1-1
CDR3 DNA: TGTGCCAGCAGCTTAGACAATATAGGAGGCTGGGCTGAAGCTTTCTTT
CDR3 protein: CASSLDNIGGWAEAFF

D gene: -
V gene: TRBV30
clone size: -
J gene: TRBJ1-2
CDR3 DNA: TGTGCCTGGTCACAGGGTGGCTACACCTTC
CDR3 protein: CAWSQGGYTF

D gene: TRBD1
V gene: TRBV3-1/TRBV3-2
clone size: -
J gene: TRBJ1-1
CDR3 DNA: TGTGCCAGCAGTCTCGGACAGGTTAACACTGAAGCTTTCTTT
CDR3 protein: CASSLGQVNTEAFF

D gene: -
V gene: TRBV5-6
clone size: -
J gene: TRBJ1-2
CDR3 DNA: TGTGCCAGCAGCTCCCAGGGCACGAATGGCTACACCTTC
CDR3 protein: CASSSQGTNGYTF

D gene: -
V gene: TRBV12-5
clone size: -
J gene: TRBJ1-5
CDR3 DNA: TGTGCTAGTGGTTTGGTAGTTTTAGAACAGGTTGGTAATCAGCCCCAGCATTTT
CDR3 protein: CASGLVVLEQVGNQPQHF

D gene: TRBD1
V gene: TRBV9
clone size: few
J gene: TRBJ2-7
CDR3 DNA: TGTGCCAGCAGCCCACGAGGGGGCTCTGGGTACGAGCAGTACTTC
CDR3 protein: CASSPRGGSGYEQYF

D gene: -
V gene: TRBV7-9
clone size: -
J gene: TRBJ1-4
CDR3 DNA: TGTGCCAGCAGCTTTAGCTGGGGCACTAATGAAAAACTGTTTTTT
CDR3 protein: CASSFSWGTNEKLFF

D gene: -
V gene: TRBV3-1/TRBV3-2
clone size: -
J gene: TRBJ2-1
CDR3 DNA: TGTGCCAGCAGCCAAGAAGCCGGGCAGGGCGGCCACAATGAGCAGTTCTTC
CDR3 protein: CASSQEAGQGGHNEQFF

D gene: -
V gene: TRBV7-6
clone size: -
J gene: TRBJ1-1
CDR3 DNA: TGTGCCAGCAGCCCGAGGACACTGAACACTGAAGCTTTCTTT
CDR3 protein: CASSPRTLNTEAFF

D gene: -
V gene: TRBV21-1
clone size: -
J gene: TRBJ2-5
CDR3 DNA: TGTGCCAGCAGCACTACCGGGACAGGGGTTAAAGAGACCCAGTACTTC
CDR3 protein: CASSTTGTGVKETQYF

D gene: TRBD2
V gene: TRBV5-1
clone size: -
J gene: TRBJ2-2
CDR3 DNA: TGCGCCAGCCAGACTAGCTTGGGCACCGGGGAGCTGTTTTTT
CDR3 protein: CASQTSLGTGELFF

D gene: -
V gene: TRBV29-1
clone size: -
J gene: TRBJ1-5
CDR3 DNA: TGCAGCGTTGGATCAGGGAATAGAAATCAGCCCCAGCATTTT
CDR3 protein: CSVGSGNRNQPQHF

D gene: TRBD2
V gene: TRBV9
clone size: -
J gene: TRBJ2-2
CDR3 DNA: TGTGCCAGCAGCGTAACCCAGCGGGGAAACACCGGGGAGCTGTTTTTT
CDR3 protein: CASSVTQRGNTGELFF

D gene: -
V gene: TRBV11-1
clone size: -
J gene: TRBJ2-1
CDR3 DNA: TGTGCCAGCAGCTCAGCCGAGACCTACAATGAGCAGTTCTTC
CDR3 protein: CASSSAETYNEQFF

D gene: TRBD1
V gene: TRBV5-6
clone size: -
J gene: TRBJ1-1
CDR3 DNA: TGTGCCAGCAGCACTCCACAGGGGATGAACACTGAAGCTTTCTTT
CDR3 protein: CASSTPQGMNTEAFF

D gene: -
V gene: TRBV19
clone size: -
J gene: TRBJ1-2
CDR3 DNA: TGTGCCAGTACCAAAGACAGAAACTATGGCTACACCTTC
CDR3 protein: CASTKDRNYGYTF

D gene: -
V gene: TRBV6-6
clone size: once
J gene: TRBJ1-1
CDR3 DNA: TGTGCCAGCAGGCGGAGAGGGGAGGCCACTGAAGCTTTCTTT
CDR3 protein: CASRRRGEATEAFF

D gene: -
V gene: TRBV5-6
clone size: -
J gene: TRBJ1-5
CDR3 DNA: TGTGCCAGCAGCTTGGGGCAGGGAAGAAATCAGCCCCAGCATTTT
CDR3 protein: CASSLGQGRNQPQHF

D gene: -
V gene: TRBV29-1
clone size: once
J gene: TRBJ2-1
CDR3 DNA: TGCAGCGTTGGTGGCAGGGTCTCCTACAATGAGCAGTTCTTC
CDR3 protein: CSVGGRVSYNEQFF

D gene: -
V gene: TRBV4-2
clone size: -
J gene: TRBJ1-3
CDR3 DNA: TGTGCCAGCAGCCAAGAGTCGGGGGACTACAGAAACACCATATATTTT
CDR3 protein: CASSQESGDYRNTIYF

D gene: -
V gene: TRBV7-3
clone size: -
J gene: TRBJ2-1
CDR3 DNA: TGTGCCAGCAGCCAAACTCGGGACAAGGCCTACAATGAGCAGTTCTTC
CDR3 protein: CASSQTRDKAYNEQFF